This TCR beta chain comes out of a study of cytomegalovirus exposure and HLA in healthy donors. As for the study in general: A preliminary data release comprised 70 million to 95 million unique TCRs obtained from HLA-typed donors.

For this clone: Antigen specificity is unknown.

Researchers ran the PCR with 60 Vbeta and 13 Jbeta primers. Sequencing used immunoSEQ multiplex PCR; TCRdb keeps in-frame clones, though not all of them. The sample includes 80,000 to 130,000 clones, approximately 81% seen only once; the top ten take around 4%. The length of the CDR3 is 16 residues. The V end was cut by 1 base, the J end by 4 bases, with 15 bases between. Germline lookup yields CDR1 SGHTA and CDR2 FQGNSA. Study-level findings and limits: Among TCR beta chains of equal frequency, HLA-associated ones were more clonally expanded in a later analysis.

Source material: PBMCs. V is TRBV7-2 and J is TRBJ2-3; D gene ambiguous. This receptor was identified in a female donor in good health and CMV-seropositive. The CDR3 DNA reads TGTGCCAGCAGCTTAGTGCCACATACCCTGCCAGATACGCAGTATTTT. It is translated as CASSLVPHTLPDTQYF.